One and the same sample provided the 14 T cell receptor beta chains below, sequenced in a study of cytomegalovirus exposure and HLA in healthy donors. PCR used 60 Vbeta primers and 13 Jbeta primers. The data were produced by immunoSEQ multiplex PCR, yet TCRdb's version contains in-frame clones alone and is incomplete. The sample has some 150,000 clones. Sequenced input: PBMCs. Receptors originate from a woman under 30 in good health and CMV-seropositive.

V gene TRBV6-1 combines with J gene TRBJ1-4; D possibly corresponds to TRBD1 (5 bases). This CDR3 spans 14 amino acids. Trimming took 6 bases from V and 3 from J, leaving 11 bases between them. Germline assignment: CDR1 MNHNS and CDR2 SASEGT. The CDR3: CASRVGGANEKLFF. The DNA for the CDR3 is TGTGCCAGCAGGGTGGGGGGAGCTAATGAAAAACTGTTTTTT.

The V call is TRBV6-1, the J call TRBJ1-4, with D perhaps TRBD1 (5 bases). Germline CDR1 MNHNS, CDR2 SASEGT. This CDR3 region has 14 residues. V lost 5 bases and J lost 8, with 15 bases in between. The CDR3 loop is CASSLKLQDEKLFF. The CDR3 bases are TGTGCCAGCAGTTTGAAGCTACAGGACGAAAAACTGTTTTTT.

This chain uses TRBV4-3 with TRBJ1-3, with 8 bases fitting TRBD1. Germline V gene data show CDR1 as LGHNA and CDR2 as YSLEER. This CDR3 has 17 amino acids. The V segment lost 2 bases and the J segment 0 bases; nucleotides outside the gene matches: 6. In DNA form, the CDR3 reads TGCGCCAGCAGCCAAAACAGGGGGATGTCCTCTGGAAACACCATATATTTT. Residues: CASSQNRGMSSGNTIYF.

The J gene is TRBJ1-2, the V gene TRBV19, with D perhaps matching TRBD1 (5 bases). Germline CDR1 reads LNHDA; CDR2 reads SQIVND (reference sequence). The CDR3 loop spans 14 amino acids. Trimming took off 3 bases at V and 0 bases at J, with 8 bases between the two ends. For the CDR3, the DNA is TGTGCCAGTAGTATGGGGCTGGCTAACTATGGCTACACCTTC. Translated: CASSMGLANYGYTF.

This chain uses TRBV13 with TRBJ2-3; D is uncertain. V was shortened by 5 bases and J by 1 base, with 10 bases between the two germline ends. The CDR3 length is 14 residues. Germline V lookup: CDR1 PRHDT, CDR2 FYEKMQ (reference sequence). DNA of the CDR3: TGTGCCAGCAGCCCCCTGAGCGGCACAGATACGCAGTATTTT. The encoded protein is CASSPLSGTDTQYF.

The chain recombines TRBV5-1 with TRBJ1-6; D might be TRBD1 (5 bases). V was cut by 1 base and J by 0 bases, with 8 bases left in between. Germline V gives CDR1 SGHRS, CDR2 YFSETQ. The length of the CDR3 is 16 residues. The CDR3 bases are TGCGCCAGCAGCTTGAGGGGCAGCTCCTATAATTCACCCCTCCACTTT. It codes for CASSLRGSSYNSPLHF. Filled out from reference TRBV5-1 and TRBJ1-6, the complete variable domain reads KAGVTQTPRYLIKTRGQQVTLSCSPISGHRSVSWYQQTPGQGLQFLFEYFSETQRNKGNFPGRFSGRQFSNSRSEMNVSTLELGDSALYLCASSLRGSSYNSPLHFGNGTRLTVT.

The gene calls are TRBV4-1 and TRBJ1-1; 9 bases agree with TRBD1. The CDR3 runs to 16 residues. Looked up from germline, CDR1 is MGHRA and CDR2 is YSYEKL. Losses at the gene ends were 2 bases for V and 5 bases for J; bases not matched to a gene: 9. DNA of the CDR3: TGCGCCAGCAGCCAAATCAAGGGACAGGGAGGGACTGAAGCTTTCTTT. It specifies CASSQIKGQGGTEAFF.

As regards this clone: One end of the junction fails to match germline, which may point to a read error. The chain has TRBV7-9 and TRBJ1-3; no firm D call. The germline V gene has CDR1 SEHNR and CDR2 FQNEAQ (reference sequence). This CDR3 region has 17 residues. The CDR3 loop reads CASSSTVWASPGNTICF. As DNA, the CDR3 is TGTGCCAGCAGCTCGACGGTTTGGGCAAGTCCTGGAAACACCATATGTTTT.

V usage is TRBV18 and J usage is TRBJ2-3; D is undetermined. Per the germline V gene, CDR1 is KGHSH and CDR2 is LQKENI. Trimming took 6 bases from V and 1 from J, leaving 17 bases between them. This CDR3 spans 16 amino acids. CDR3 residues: CASSPRGSVGTDTQYF. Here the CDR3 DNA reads TGTGCCAGCTCCCCTAGAGGAAGCGTCGGCACAGATACGCAGTATTTT. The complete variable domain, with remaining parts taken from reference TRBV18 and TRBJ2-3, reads NAGVMQNPRHLVRRRGQEARLRCSPMKGHSHVYWYRQLPEEGLKFMVYLQKENIIDESGMPKERFSAEFPKEGPSILRIQQVVRGDSAAYFCASSPRGSVGTDTQYFGPGTRLTVL.

The CDR3 protein is CASGQGLGSVDEQYF. Written as DNA, the CDR3 is TGTGCTAGTGGCCAGGGACTAGGGAGTGTCGACGAGCAGTACTTC. This chain connects TRBV12-5 to TRBJ2-7; TRBD2 agrees at 8 bases. V gave up 6 bases and J gave up 5 bases; unmatched junction bases: 12. Germline V CDR1 and CDR2: LGHNT, FRNRAP. The CDR3 covers 15 residues.

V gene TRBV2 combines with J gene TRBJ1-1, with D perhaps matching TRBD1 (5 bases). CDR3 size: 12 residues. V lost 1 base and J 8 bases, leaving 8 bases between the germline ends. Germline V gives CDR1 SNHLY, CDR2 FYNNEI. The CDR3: CASSEVGLEAFF. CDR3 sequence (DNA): TGTGCCAGCAGTGAAGTGGGACTAGAAGCTTTCTTT. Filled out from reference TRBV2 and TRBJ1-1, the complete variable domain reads EPEVTQTPSHQVTQMGQEVILRCVPISNHLYFYWYRQILGQKVEFLVSFYNNEISEKSEIFDDQFSVERPDGSNFTLKIRSTKLEDSAMYFCASSEVGLEAFFGQGTRLTVV.

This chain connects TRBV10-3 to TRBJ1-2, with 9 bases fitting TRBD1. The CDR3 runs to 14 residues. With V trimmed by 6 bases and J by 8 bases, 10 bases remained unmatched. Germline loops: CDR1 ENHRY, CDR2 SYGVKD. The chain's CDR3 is CAIRGDREIRGYTF. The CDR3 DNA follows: TGTGCCATCAGGGGGGACAGGGAGATCAGGGGCTACACCTTC.

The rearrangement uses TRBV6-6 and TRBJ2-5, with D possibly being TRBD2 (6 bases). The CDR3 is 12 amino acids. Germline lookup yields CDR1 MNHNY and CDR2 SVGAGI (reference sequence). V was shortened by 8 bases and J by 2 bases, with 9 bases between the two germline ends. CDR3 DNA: TGTGCCAGCTCGGGAGCGCAAGAGACCCAGTACTTC. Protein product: CASSGAQETQYF.

This CDR3 is CASSQLNKRMSTDTQYF. The CDR3 nucleotides read TGCGCCAGCAGCCAACTTAACAAGCGAATGAGCACAGATACGCAGTATTTT. The chain combines TRBV4-3 with TRBJ2-3; unclear D gene. Germline assignment: CDR1 LGHNA and CDR2 YSLEER. This CDR3 region has 17 residues. The V end lost 2 bases, the J end lost 0 bases, and 15 bases lay between the germline ends.